This TCR beta chain was obtained from a study of cytomegalovirus exposure and HLA in healthy donors. This clone was recorded a few times. Its antigen is undetermined. The CDR3 is made up of 15 amino acids. In germline, CDR1 is MNHEY, CDR2 SVGAGI. Germline trimming cut 2 bases from V and 5 bases from J; bases unmatched to any gene: 8. Study findings and constraints: Later on, an analysis tied approximately 17,000 TCR beta sequences to HLA alleles at 0.05 false discovery rate. There were reportedly fewer N-insertions in an Asian-associated ancestry cluster than the approximately 630-donor mean, in a later analysis.

The PCR ran on 60 Vbeta and 13 Jbeta primers. The data were produced by immunoSEQ multiplex PCR, yet TCRdb's version contains in-frame clones alone and is incomplete. Counted here are around 150,000 clones, more than 70% occurring once; the ten biggest clones make up around 6.9%. The V and J genes are TRBV6-5 and TRBJ1-1; 7 positions agree with TRBD1. The sample was PBMCs. The sequence was obtained from a male donor in good health and CMV-seropositive. CDR3 DNA: TGTGCCAGCAGTTACGGAGGGGGCACAAGAACTGAAGCTTTCTTT. This codes for CASSYGGGTRTEAFF.